Listed below are T cell receptor beta chains from one sample, sequenced in a study of OX40 agonist ivuxolimab in advanced cancers. Sequencing used immunoSEQ multiplex PCR; TCRdb keeps in-frame clones, though not all of them. The sample carries 77,000 or so clones, 90% recorded once. Sequencing used CD4+ or CD8+ T cells sorted from blood, obtained in a trial of the OX40 agonist ivuxolimab. The receptors stem from an adult with an advanced solid tumor such as melanoma, head and neck, liver or kidney cancer. The CDR3 runs from the conserved cysteine through the conserved F or W.

TRBJ1-2 15 TRBV7-3 CASSLTGDGSYGYTF
TRBJ2-3 18 TRBV10-2 CASSESRFWGSSTDTQYF
TRBJ1-6 15 TRBV5-4 CASSAGTAYNSPLHF
TRBJ2-2 15 TRBV7-2 CASIRGQGYTGELFF
TRBJ1-2 14 TRBV5-1 CASSTGQNLYGYTF
TRBJ2-2 15 TRBV6-8 CASRRITPGTGELFF
TRBJ1-2 13 TRBV30 CAWAVTANYGYTF
TRBJ2-3 15 TRBV5-6 CASGLLREGRDTQYF
TRBJ2-1 13 TRBV2 CASRGLAGDPGFF
TRBJ1-5 13 TRBV6-1 CASSGYADQPQHF
TRBJ2-5 13 TRBV6-5 CASSYSGGETQYF
TRBJ2-3 17 TRBV27 CASQGRGTSGGLVAQYF
TRBJ2-2 15 TRBV12-2 CASRLARVSPGELFF
TRBJ2-3 14 TRBV9 CASTLGLAADTQYF
TRBJ2-1 13 TRBV10-3 CAISESSRFEQFF